This paragraph reports one T cell receptor (beta chain). Its antigen is not known. The junction and the germline gene differ at one end; a read error may be behind it. This CDR3 contains 16 residues. Three rounds of nested PCR, following a modified ARM-PCR protocol, produced the TCRbeta library. TCRdb itself ran the multiplex PCR reads through MiXCR, one entry per CDR3 protein. This table holds 91,000 or so distinct CDR3 sequences, 67% found once. These data come from a study of tumor and adjacent non-tumor tissue in lung cancer. About the study: Each sample yielded 4 million to 4.5 million productive TCRbeta reads on average. Study conclusions and caveats: Compared with tumor, normal lung showed significantly lower TCR diversity. Higher tumor TCR diversity was associated with shorter survival.

RNA was extracted from bulk tissue without any cell sorting. Donors were chemotherapy-naive, newly diagnosed lung cancer surgical patients in China, August–late 2014. The chain couples TRBV12-3 or TRBV12-4 to TRBJ2-5; TRBD2 aligns across 11 bases. The sample was lung tumor tissue. The receptor's source is a man aged 60 to 75 with non-small cell lung cancer. The CDR3 region has the DNA TGTGCCAGCAGTTTAACACTAGCGGGAGTAGCAGAGACCCAGAACTTC. Translated: CASSLTLAGVAETQNF.